Listed here are 25 T cell receptor beta chains from one sample, sequenced in a study of vaccination effects on CD4 cells after COVID-19 (dated by TCRdb to 2021 to 2024). The library was obtained by the immunoSEQ multiplex PCR assay. TCRdb's version of the immuneACCESS table is confined to in-frame rearrangements and falls short of the full clone set. An unresolved V gene accounts for under half of the shortfall where checked; the remainder is of unknown origin. In all, the sample holds about 14,000 clones, and roughly 80% of those were seen once. Around 26% of the sample goes to the ten largest clones. Their recognized antigens are unknown. To identify antigen-specific CD4+ T cell clonotypes by their expansion, the ViraFEST assay first stimulated PBMC with viral peptide pools and then applied TCR sequencing. After less than 13 days of culture, CD4+ T cells were isolated with the EasySep CD4+ T cell isolation kit. Convalescent patients had PCR-confirmed SARS-CoV-2 infection between March and December 2020, before Alpha, Beta and Delta variants emerged in the United States. Each participant got two doses of an mRNA SARS-CoV-2 vaccine, either BNT162b2 or mRNA-1273.

Source: CD4+ T cells from PBMCs cultured with HCoV-NL63 spike peptides, taken after COVID-19 vaccination. In the paper's terms, the cell subset or site label means: HCoV-NL63 spike overlapping peptide pool stimulation. These receptor sequences come from a human donor who had a prior SARS-CoV-2 infection.

This chain uses TRBV30 with TRBJ2-1, with 7 bases fitting TRBD2. Per the germline V gene, CDR1 is GTSNPN and CDR2 is SVGIG (reference sequence). The trim removed 8 bases at V and 9 bases at J, leaving 13 bases unmatched. This CDR3 has 13 amino acids. The CDR3 bases are TGTGCCCCTTTCTGGCGGGAGTCATGTGAGCAGTTCTTC. The encoded protein is CAPFWRESCEQFF.

The rearrangement joins TRBV11-3 to TRBJ2-1; 12 bases match TRBD2. Germline loops: CDR1 SGHNT, CDR2 YENEEA. The CDR3 is 15 residues long. V shed 5 bases, J shed 5 bases, and the junction held 4 bases outside the gene matches. In DNA form, the CDR3 reads TGTGCCAGCAGCCCGACTAGCGGGGGAAACAATGAGCAGTTCTTC. Residues: CASSPTSGGNNEQFF. The full variable domain, completed using reference TRBV11-3 and TRBJ2-1, is EAGVVQSPRYKIIEKKQPVAFWCNPISGHNTLYWYLQNLGQGPELLIRYENEEAVDDSQLPKDRFSAERLKGVDSTLKIQPAELGDSAVYLCASSPTSGGNNEQFFGPGTRLTVL.

This clone appeared a single time. The V call is TRBV30, the J call TRBJ2-5, with TRBD2 as a possible D gene (5 bases). The germline CDR1 and CDR2 sequences are GTSNPN and SVGIG (reference sequence). This CDR3 is 13 amino acids long. V was cut by 0 bases and J by 1 base, with 6 bases left in between. Written as DNA, the CDR3 is TGTGCCTGGAGTGTAGCGGCCCAAGAGACCCAGTACTTC. Protein sequence: CAWSVAAQETQYF.

In its sample, this clone was seen once. The rearrangement joins TRBV27 to TRBJ2-1, with 11 bases aligning to TRBD1. V lost 4 bases, J lost 8 bases, and 4 bases stayed unmatched. The CDR3 has 14 residues. Germline CDR1 reads MNHEY; CDR2 reads SMNVEV (reference sequence). The CDR3 here is CASSSGQGGDEQFF. In nucleotides, the CDR3 is TGTGCCAGCAGTTCGGGACAGGGGGGCGATGAGCAGTTCTTC.

This chain links TRBV7-3 with TRBJ2-2; TRBD2 aligns across 8 bases. V was pared by 5 bases and J by 4 bases, with 6 bases of the junction left unmatched. Germline loops: CDR1 SGHTA, CDR2 FQGTGA. The CDR3 totals 15 residues. DNA of the CDR3: TGTGCCAGCAGCACATCCGGGACTAGCACCGGGGAGCTGTTTTTT. It translates to CASSTSGTSTGELFF.

The J gene is TRBJ1-1, the V gene TRBV18, with unresolved D. This CDR3 comprises 15 residues. V gave up 1 base and J gave up 3 bases, with 12 bases separating them. Germline V lookup: CDR1 KGHSH, CDR2 LQKENI. The CDR3, as DNA: TGTGCCAGCTCACCACAGACGGGGTGGGACACTGAAGCTTTCTTT. Its translation: CASSPQTGWDTEAFF.

The V and J genes are TRBV7-2 and TRBJ1-1, with D unclear. Trimming shortened V by 1 base and J by 2 bases, and 5 bases separated the two germline ends. The V gene's germline CDR1 is SGHTA and CDR2 FQGNSA. The CDR3 length is 13 residues. CDR3: CASSLGINTEAFF. DNA of the CDR3: TGTGCCAGCAGCTTAGGGATTAACACTGAAGCTTTCTTT.

The chain couples TRBV5-1 to TRBJ2-6, with 8 bases fitting TRBD1. This CDR3 is 16 amino acids long. Germline V CDR1 and CDR2: SGHRS, YFSETQ. V shed 1 base, J shed 2 bases, and the junction held 2 bases outside the gene matches. The CDR3 region is CASSLLQGAGANVLTF. For the CDR3, the DNA is TGCGCCAGCAGCTTGCTACAGGGGGCTGGGGCCAACGTCCTGACTTTC.

The chain is built from TRBV30 and TRBJ1-1; D gene uncertain. Deletions cut 0 bases from V and 0 bases from J, with 14 bases between. Germline-derived CDR1 and CDR2 are GTSNPN and SVGIG (reference sequence). This CDR3 has 16 amino acids. CDR3 DNA: TGTGCCTGGAGTGTAACGTCCCGGACTGTGAACACTGAAGCTTTCTTT. Its translation: CAWSVTSRTVNTEAFF.

The J gene is TRBJ1-4, the V gene TRBV5-5; TRBD1 agrees at 8 bases. Per germline, CDR1 SGHKS and CDR2 YYEKEE (reference sequence). Germline trimming cut 2 bases from V and 7 bases from J; bases unmatched to any gene: 4. There are 14 residues in the CDR3. The CDR3 spells CASSFTGGGEKLFF. The CDR3 coding sequence is TGTGCCAGCAGCTTTACAGGGGGGGGTGAAAAACTGTTTTTT.

V is TRBV5-4 and J is TRBJ1-2, with TRBD1 matching over 7 bases. The ends lost 3 bases at V and 1 base at J; junction bases unmatched: 9. The CDR3 is 16 residues long. The germline V gene encodes CDR1 SGHNT and CDR2 YYREEE (reference sequence). The CDR3 loop is CASSSPGQSYNYGYTF. CDR3 nucleotide sequence: TGTGCCAGCAGCTCCCCGGGACAGAGTTATAACTATGGCTACACCTTC.

The gene calls are TRBV5-5 and TRBJ2-1; D is unclear. This CDR3 has 13 residues. Germline assignment: CDR1 SGHKS and CDR2 YYEKEE (reference sequence). Trimming cost V 0 bases and J 6 bases, with 7 bases left between them. The CDR3, as DNA: TGTGCCAGCAGCTTGGAACAGTTCAATGAGCAGTTCTTC. Protein sequence: CASSLEQFNEQFF.

V is TRBV4-1 and J is TRBJ2-6; no reliable D call. Germline CDR1 is MGHRA and CDR2 is YSYEKL. The V and J ends lost 1 base and 2 bases respectively, with 6 bases between them. The CDR3 extends over 15 amino acids. CDR3 in amino acids: CASSQGRTGANVLTF. CDR3 bases: TGCGCCAGCAGCCAAGGTCGCACTGGGGCCAACGTCCTGACTTTC.

The J gene is TRBJ2-2, the V gene TRBV2, with 10 bases fitting TRBD2. The junction had 5 bases not matched to a gene; V was cut back by 6 bases and J by 1 base. This CDR3 spans 16 amino acids. The germline gives CDR1 SNHLY, CDR2 FYNNEI. The DNA for the CDR3 is TGTGCCAGCAGATTAGCGGGGGGTGTGAACACCGGGGAGCTGTTTTTT. It codes for CASRLAGGVNTGELFF.

Only a few counts were recorded for this clone. V usage is TRBV2 and J usage is TRBJ2-7; the D is unclear. The V end lost 4 bases, the J end lost 3 bases, and 4 bases lay between the germline ends. Per the germline V gene, CDR1 is SNHLY and CDR2 is FYNNEI. The CDR3 has 11 residues. The DNA of the CDR3 is TGTGCCAGCAGTGGTCACTACGAGCAGTACTTC. This encodes CASSGHYEQYF. The full variable domain, with the rest looked up from reference TRBV2 and TRBJ2-7, is EPEVTQTPSHQVTQMGQEVILRCVPISNHLYFYWYRQILGQKVEFLVSFYNNEISEKSEIFDDQFSVERPDGSNFTLKIRSTKLEDSAMYFCASSGHYEQYFGPGTRLTVT.

The rearrangement joins TRBV5-1 to TRBJ2-2; no clear D. CDR3 size: 13 residues. Germline V gene sequence: CDR1 SGHRS, CDR2 YFSETQ. The V gene lost 5 bases and the J gene lost 4 bases, with 9 bases spanning the gap. The CDR3 is CASSSMPTGELFF. The CDR3 nucleotides are TGCGCCAGCAGTTCTATGCCCACCGGGGAGCTGTTTTTT.

The chain uses TRBV27 and TRBJ1-6, with D maybe TRBD1 (5 bases). The CDR3 is made up of 14 amino acids. The V gene's germline CDR1 is MNHEY and CDR2 SMNVEV (reference sequence). Trimming took 3 bases from V and 10 from J, leaving 13 bases between them. The CDR3 here is CASSFGRAESPLHF. The CDR3 DNA reads TGTGCCAGCAGTTTCGGCAGGGCTGAGTCACCCCTCCACTTT.

The chain combines TRBV9 with TRBJ2-5; 10 bases map to TRBD2. The CDR3 spans 15 residues. The V segment lost 7 bases and the J segment 4 bases; nucleotides outside the gene matches: 10. From germline, CDR1 is SGDLS and CDR2 YYNGEE. CDR3 in DNA: TGTGCCAGCGCGCAAGCGGGGGGGCCAATAGAGACCCAGTACTTC. As protein: CASAQAGGPIETQYF.

A few counts support this clone. The V gene is TRBV2, the J gene TRBJ2-1; D uncertain. The V end lost 4 bases, the J end lost 7 bases, and 14 bases lay between the germline ends. There are 14 residues in the CDR3. The germline gives CDR1 SNHLY, CDR2 FYNNEI. The CDR3 DNA is TGTGCCAGCAGTGGGTTTGGCTCCAGTAATGAGCAGTTCTTC. Its protein is CASSGFGSSNEQFF.

CDR3 coding DNA: TGTGCCAGCTCAACCGGTCAGGGACAGGGCCCAGAGACCCAGTACTTC. Its protein is CASSTGQGQGPETQYF. The chain joins TRBV18 to TRBJ2-5; 9 positions agree with TRBD1. The length of the CDR3 is 16 residues. J lost 4 bases, V lost 5 bases, and 11 bases had no gene match. Germline assignment: CDR1 KGHSH and CDR2 LQKENI.

The genes are TRBV21-1 and TRBJ2-3; the table calls TRBD1, which could not be checked here. TRBV21-1 is labeled a pseudogene. The CDR3 totals 16 residues. CDR3 coding DNA: TGTGCCAGCAGCAACCCTTGGGACAGGGAGGCAGATACGCAGTATTTT. It codes for CASSNPWDREADTQYF.

The chain uses TRBV7-3 and TRBJ2-1; maybe TRBD1 (5 bases). This CDR3 has 16 amino acids. Trimming pared 1 base from V and 7 bases from J, leaving 17 bases between. CDR1 is SGHTA and CDR2 is FQGTGA in the germline V gene. Here the CDR3 reads CASSLMGLGVGNEQFF. CDR3 coding DNA: TGTGCCAGCAGCTTAATGGGGCTAGGGGTCGGGAATGAGCAGTTCTTC. The full variable domain, in which reference TRBV7-3 and TRBJ2-1 provide the parts outside the CDR3, is GAGVSQTPSNKVTEKGKYVELRCDPISGHTALYWYRQSLGQGPEFLIYFQGTGAADDSGLPNDRFFAVRPEGSVSTLKIQRTERGDSAVYLCASSLMGLGVGNEQFFGPGTRLTVL.

The chain uses TRBV6-5 and TRBJ1-4; D is unresolved. This CDR3 has 13 residues. Germline loops: CDR1 MNHEY, CDR2 SVGAGI. V was cut by 7 bases and J by 4 bases, with 10 bases left in between. CDR3 amino acids: CASKFELNEKLFF. The CDR3 bases are TGTGCCAGCAAATTTGAACTTAATGAAAAACTGTTTTTT.

The chain is built from TRBV19 and TRBJ2-5; a weak D match, TRBD2 (7 bases). This CDR3 is built from 14 residues. Germline V CDR1 and CDR2: LNHDA, SQIVND (reference sequence). Trimming pared 5 bases from V and 4 bases from J, leaving 14 bases between. The CDR3: CASSRGAGRETQYF. CDR3 DNA sequence: TGTGCCAGTAGTCGGGGGGCAGGGCGAGAGACCCAGTACTTC.

This clone has just one count. This chain links TRBV4-2 with TRBJ1-1, with D possibly being TRBD1 (6 bases). CDR3 length: 14 residues. Trimming stripped 1 base from V and 8 bases from J, with 14 bases between. The germline gives CDR1 LGHNA, CDR2 YNFKEQ. Here the CDR3 reads CASSQGGQGMEAFF. The DNA for the CDR3 is TGTGCCAGCAGCCAAGGGGGGCAGGGGATGGAAGCTTTCTTT.